The 7 T cell receptor beta chains reported below all come from one sample, sequenced in a study of blood T cell repertoires in COVID-19. The method was immunoSEQ multiplex PCR; TCRdb's version includes in-frame clones alone and lacks a portion of them. The sample has 350,000 to 400,000 clones; 80% to 95% are singletons. Sequencing was done on a sample of PBMCs or T cells enriched from blood (not recorded which). These receptors were taken from a woman between 40 and 50 years old who had been exposed to COVID-19.

The rearrangement joins TRBV19 to TRBJ1-1; 11 bases match TRBD1. The V segment lost 3 bases and the J segment 5 bases; nucleotides outside the gene matches: 17. The CDR3 covers 19 residues. Germline CDR1 reads LNHDA; CDR2 reads SQIVND (reference sequence). CDR3 loop: CASSIRPVRTGGAGTEAFF. For the CDR3, the DNA is TGTGCCAGTAGTATCCGTCCTGTCCGGACAGGGGGCGCGGGAACTGAAGCTTTCTTT.

The chain has TRBV2 and TRBJ1-6, with a possible D match to TRBD1 (6 bases). The V end was cut by 6 bases, the J end by 9 bases, with 12 bases between. The germline V gene has CDR1 SNHLY and CDR2 FYNNEI. The CDR3 is 13 amino acids. CDR3 nucleotide sequence: TGTGCCAGCAGGAACAGGGTCGGTTCACCCCTCCACTTT. Its protein product is CASRNRVGSPLHF.

This rearrangement joins TRBV6-6 to TRBJ1-1; TRBD1 agrees at 8 bases. The V gene's germline CDR1 is MNHNY and CDR2 SVGAGI (reference sequence). This CDR3 is built from 16 residues. Losses at the gene ends were 5 bases for V and 2 bases for J; bases not matched to a gene: 10. CDR3 sequence (DNA): TGTGCCAGCAGTCGAAACGCGGACAGGGTCAACACTGAAGCTTTCTTT. Its translation is CASSRNADRVNTEAFF.

The chain joins TRBV24-1 to TRBJ2-2, with 7 bases aligning to TRBD1. Trimming at V came to 2 bases and at J to 5 bases, leaving 4 bases not matched to a gene. The CDR3 totals 15 residues. The V gene's germline CDR1 is KGHDR and CDR2 SFDVKD. The CDR3 nucleotides are TGTGCCACCAGTGATTCGACAGGGTATACCGGGGAGCTGTTTTTT. Encoded protein: CATSDSTGYTGELFF.

The rearrangement uses TRBV9 and TRBJ1-1, with TRBD1 identical over 12 bases. V lost 2 bases and J lost 8; bases outside the gene matches: 7. The CDR3 is 15 residues long. The germline V gene has CDR1 SGDLS and CDR2 YYNGEE. CDR3 region: CASSVDGTGGFEAFF. The CDR3 nucleotides are TGTGCCAGCAGCGTGGACGGGACAGGGGGCTTCGAAGCTTTCTTT.

This chain uses TRBV5-6 with TRBJ2-7; D unresolved. Germline lookup yields CDR1 SGHDT and CDR2 YYEEEE. This CDR3 spans 14 amino acids. V was trimmed by 1 base and J by 0 bases, leaving 8 bases between them. The CDR3 DNA follows: TGTGCCAGCAGCTTGAGAGGCTTCTCCTACGAGCAGTACTTC. Encoded protein: CASSLRGFSYEQYF.

CDR3 in amino acids: CASSYRVQETQYF. CDR3 sequence (DNA): TGTGCCAGTAGTTACAGGGTCCAAGAGACCCAGTACTTC. The chain uses TRBV19 and TRBJ2-5, with TRBD1 as a possible D gene (6 bases). The CDR3 covers 13 residues. CDR1 is LNHDA and CDR2 is SQIVND in the germline V gene (reference sequence). The germline V and J ends were trimmed by 5 bases and 1 base, with 8 bases remaining between them.